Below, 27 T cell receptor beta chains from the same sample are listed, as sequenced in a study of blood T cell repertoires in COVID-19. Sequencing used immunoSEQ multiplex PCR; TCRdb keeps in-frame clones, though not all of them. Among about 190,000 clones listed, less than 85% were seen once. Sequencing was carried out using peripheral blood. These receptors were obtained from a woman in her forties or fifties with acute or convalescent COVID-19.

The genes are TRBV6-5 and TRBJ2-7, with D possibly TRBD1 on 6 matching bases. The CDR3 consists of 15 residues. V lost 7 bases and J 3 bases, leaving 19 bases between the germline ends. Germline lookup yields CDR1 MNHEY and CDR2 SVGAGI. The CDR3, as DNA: TGTGCCAGCACCATCGCCCCCGGGACAAGCTACGAGCAGTACTTC. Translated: CASTIAPGTSYEQYF.

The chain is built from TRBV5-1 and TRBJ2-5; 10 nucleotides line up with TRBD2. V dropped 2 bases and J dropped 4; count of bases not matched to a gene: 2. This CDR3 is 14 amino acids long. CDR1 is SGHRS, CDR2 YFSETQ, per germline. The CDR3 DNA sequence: TGCGCCAGCAGCTTAGCGGGAGGGCCAGAGACCCAGTACTTC. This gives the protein CASSLAGGPETQYF.

CDR3 nucleotide sequence: TGTGCCAGCAGCCCCACCCCACTAGCGGGAGTAGGGGAGCAGTACTTC. Its translation: CASSPTPLAGVGEQYF. This chain joins TRBV7-8 and TRBJ2-7; 11 nucleotides align to TRBD2. The length of the CDR3 is 16 residues. Germline CDR1 is SGHVS and CDR2 is FQNEAQ. Unmatched junction bases numbered 13, after V lost 5 bases and J lost 7 bases.

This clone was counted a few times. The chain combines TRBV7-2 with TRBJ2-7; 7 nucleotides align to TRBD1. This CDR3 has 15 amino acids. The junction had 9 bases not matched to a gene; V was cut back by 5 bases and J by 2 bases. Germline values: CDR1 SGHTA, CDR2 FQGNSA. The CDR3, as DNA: TGTGCCAGCAGCAGCGGACAGGATTTAACCTACGAGCAGTACTTC. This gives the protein CASSSGQDLTYEQYF.

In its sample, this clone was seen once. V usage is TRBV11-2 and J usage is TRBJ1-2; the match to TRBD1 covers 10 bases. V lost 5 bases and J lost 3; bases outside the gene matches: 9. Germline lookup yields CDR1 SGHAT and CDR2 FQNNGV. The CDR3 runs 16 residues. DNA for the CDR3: TGTGCCAGCAGCCCTACCGGGACAGGGGTGTACTATGGCTACACCTTC. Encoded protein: CASSPTGTGVYYGYTF.

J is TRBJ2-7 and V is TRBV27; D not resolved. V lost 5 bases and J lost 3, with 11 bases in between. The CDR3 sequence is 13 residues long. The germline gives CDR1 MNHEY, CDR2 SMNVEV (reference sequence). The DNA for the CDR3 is TGTGCCAGCAGTCCCTACGGTGGCTACGAGCAGTACTTC. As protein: CASSPYGGYEQYF.

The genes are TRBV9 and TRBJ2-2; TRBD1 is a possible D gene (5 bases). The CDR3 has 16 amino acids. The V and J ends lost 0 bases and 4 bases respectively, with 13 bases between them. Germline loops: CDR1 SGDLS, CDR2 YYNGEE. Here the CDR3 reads CASSVDGGGATGELFF. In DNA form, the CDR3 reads TGTGCCAGCAGCGTAGATGGTGGTGGGGCCACCGGGGAGCTGTTTTTT.

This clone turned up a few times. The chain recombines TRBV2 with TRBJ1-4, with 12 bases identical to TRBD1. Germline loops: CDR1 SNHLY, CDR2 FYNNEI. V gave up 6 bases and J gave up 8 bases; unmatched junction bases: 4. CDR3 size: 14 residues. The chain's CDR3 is CASRAGTGGEKLFF. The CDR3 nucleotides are TGTGCCAGCAGAGCCGGGACAGGGGGCGAAAAACTGTTTTTT.

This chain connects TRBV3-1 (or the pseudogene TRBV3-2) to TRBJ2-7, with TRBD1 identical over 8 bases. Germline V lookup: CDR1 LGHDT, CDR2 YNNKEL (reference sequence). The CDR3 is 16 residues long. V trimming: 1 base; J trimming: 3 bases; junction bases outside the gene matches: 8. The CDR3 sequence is CASSQGGAGGYYEQYF. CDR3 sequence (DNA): TGTGCCAGCAGCCAAGGGGGGGCAGGGGGCTACTACGAGCAGTACTTC.

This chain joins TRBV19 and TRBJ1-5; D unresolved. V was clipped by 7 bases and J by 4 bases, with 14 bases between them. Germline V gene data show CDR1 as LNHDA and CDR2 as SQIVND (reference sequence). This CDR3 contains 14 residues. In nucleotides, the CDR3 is TGTGCCAGTAACAAGGAGGAGGGTAATCAGCCCCAGCATTTT. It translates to CASNKEEGNQPQHF.

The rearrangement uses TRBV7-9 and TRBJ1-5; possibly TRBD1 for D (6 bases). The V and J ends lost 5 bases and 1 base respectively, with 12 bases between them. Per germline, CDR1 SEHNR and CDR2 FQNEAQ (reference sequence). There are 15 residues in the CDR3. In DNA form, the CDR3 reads TGTGCCAGCAGCCCCCATAGGGGGAGCAATCAGCCCCAGCATTTT. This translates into CASSPHRGSNQPQHF.

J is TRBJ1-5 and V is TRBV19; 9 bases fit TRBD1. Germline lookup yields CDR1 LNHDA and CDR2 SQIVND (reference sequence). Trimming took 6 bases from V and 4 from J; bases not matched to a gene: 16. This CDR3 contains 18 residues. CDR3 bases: TGTGCCAGTAGCCTACCGTCCAGGGACAGGGTACCTAATCAGCCCCAGCATTTT. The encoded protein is CASSLPSRDRVPNQPQHF.

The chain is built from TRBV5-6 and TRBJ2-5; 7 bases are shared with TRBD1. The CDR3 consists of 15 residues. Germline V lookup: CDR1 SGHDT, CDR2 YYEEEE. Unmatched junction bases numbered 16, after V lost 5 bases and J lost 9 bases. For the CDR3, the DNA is TGTGCCAGCAGTCCATTCGGGACAGCTCAAGGGGCCCAGTACTTC. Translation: CASSPFGTAQGAQYF.

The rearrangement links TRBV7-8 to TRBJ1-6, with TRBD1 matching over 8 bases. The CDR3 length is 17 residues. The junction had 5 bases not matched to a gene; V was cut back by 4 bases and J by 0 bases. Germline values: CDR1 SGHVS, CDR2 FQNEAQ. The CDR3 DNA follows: TGTGCCAGCAGCTCGGGACAGGCTAGCTCCTATAATTCACCCCTCCACTTT. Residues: CASSSGQASSYNSPLHF. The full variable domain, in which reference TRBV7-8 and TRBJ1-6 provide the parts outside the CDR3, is GAGVSQSPRYKVAKRGQDVALRCDPISGHVSLFWYQQALGQGPEFLTYFQNEAQLDKSGLPSDRFFAERPEGSVSTLKIQRTQQEDSAVYLCASSSGQASSYNSPLHFGNGTRLTVT.

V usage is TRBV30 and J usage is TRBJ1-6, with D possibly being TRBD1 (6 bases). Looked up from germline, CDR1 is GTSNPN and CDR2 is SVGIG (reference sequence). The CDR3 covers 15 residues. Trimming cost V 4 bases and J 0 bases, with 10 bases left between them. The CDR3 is CAWKDRSSYNSPLHF. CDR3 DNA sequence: TGTGCCTGGAAAGACAGGAGCTCCTATAATTCACCCCTCCACTTT.

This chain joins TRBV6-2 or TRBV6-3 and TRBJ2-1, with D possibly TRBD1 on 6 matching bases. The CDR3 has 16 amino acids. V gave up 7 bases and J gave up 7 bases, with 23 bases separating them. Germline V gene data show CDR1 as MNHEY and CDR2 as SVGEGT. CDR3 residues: CASNPIGLERGNEQFF. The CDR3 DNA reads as TGTGCCAGCAACCCGATCGGCCTCGAAAGGGGGAATGAGCAGTTCTTC.

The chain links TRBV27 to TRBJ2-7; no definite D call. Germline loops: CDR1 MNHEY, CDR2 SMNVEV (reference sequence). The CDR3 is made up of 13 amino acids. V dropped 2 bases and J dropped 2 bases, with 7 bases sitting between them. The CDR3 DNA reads TGTGCCAGCAGTTTAGCGGCAGCCTACGAGCAGTACTTC. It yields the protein CASSLAAAYEQYF.

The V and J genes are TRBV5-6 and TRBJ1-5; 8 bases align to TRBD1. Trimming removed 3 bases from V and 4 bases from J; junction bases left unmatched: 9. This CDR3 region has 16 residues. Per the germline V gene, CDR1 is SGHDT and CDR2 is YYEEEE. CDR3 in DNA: TGTGCCAGCAGCTCCCGGGACAGGAGATTGAATCAGCCCCAGCATTTT. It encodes CASSSRDRRLNQPQHF.

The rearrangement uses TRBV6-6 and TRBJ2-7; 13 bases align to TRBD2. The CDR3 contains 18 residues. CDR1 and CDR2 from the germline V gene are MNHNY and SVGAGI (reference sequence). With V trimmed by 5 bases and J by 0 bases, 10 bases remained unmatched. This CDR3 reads CASSPLGTSGAFSYEQYF. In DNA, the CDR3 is TGTGCCAGCAGTCCCCTGGGGACTAGCGGGGCGTTCTCCTACGAGCAGTACTTC.

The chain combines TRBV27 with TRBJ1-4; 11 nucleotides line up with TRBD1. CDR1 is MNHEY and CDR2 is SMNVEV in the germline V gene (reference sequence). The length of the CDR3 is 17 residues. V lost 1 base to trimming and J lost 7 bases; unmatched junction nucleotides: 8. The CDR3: CASSLFGTGTGGEKLFF. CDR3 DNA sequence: TGTGCCAGCAGTTTATTCGGGACAGGGACAGGGGGTGAAAAACTGTTTTTT.

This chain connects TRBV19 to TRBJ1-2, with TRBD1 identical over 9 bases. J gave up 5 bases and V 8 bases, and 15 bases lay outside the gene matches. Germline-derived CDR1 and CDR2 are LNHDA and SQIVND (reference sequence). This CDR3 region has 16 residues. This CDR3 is CASSPAPGQGSYGYTF. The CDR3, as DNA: TGTGCCAGTTCTCCCGCTCCGGGACAGGGATCTTATGGCTACACCTTC.

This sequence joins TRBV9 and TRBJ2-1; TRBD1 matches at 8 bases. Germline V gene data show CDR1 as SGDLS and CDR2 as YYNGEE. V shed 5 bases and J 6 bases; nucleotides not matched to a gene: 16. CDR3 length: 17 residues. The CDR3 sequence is CASSKQGEARLSNEQFF. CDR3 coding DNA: TGTGCCAGCAGTAAACAGGGGGAGGCTCGTTTGAGCAATGAGCAGTTCTTC.

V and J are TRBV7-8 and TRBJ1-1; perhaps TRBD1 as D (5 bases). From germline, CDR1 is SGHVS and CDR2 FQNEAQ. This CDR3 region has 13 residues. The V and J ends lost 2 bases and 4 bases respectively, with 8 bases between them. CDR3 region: CASSLTRATEAFF. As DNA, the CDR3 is TGTGCCAGCAGCTTAACCAGGGCCACTGAAGCTTTCTTT.

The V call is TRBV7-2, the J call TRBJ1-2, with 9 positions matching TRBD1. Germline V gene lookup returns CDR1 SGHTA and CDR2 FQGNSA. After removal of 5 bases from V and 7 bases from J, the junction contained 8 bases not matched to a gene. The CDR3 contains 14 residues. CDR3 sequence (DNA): TGTGCCAGCAGCGGGACAGGGATAATCAGTGGCTACACCTTC. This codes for CASSGTGIISGYTF.

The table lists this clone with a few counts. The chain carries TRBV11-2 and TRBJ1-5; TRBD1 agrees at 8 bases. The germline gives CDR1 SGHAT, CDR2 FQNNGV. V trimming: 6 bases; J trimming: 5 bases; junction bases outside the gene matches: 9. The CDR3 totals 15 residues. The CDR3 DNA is TGTGCCAGCAGTTTGACAGGGGAGGTGTATCAGCCCCAGCATTTT. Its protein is CASSLTGEVYQPQHF.

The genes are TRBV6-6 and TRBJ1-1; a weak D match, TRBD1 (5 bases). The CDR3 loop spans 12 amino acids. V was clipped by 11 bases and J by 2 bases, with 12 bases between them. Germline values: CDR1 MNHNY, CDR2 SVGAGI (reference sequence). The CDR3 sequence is CAVKRGNTEAFF. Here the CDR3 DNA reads TGTGCCGTAAAAAGGGGTAACACTGAAGCTTTCTTT.

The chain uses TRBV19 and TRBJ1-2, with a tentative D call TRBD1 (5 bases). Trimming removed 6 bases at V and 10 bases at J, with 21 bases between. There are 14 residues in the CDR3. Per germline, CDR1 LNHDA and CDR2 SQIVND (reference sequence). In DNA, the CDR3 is TGTGCCAGTAGAGAGCTGGGTGGACGGGGGGACTACACCTTC. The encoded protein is CASRELGGRGDYTF.